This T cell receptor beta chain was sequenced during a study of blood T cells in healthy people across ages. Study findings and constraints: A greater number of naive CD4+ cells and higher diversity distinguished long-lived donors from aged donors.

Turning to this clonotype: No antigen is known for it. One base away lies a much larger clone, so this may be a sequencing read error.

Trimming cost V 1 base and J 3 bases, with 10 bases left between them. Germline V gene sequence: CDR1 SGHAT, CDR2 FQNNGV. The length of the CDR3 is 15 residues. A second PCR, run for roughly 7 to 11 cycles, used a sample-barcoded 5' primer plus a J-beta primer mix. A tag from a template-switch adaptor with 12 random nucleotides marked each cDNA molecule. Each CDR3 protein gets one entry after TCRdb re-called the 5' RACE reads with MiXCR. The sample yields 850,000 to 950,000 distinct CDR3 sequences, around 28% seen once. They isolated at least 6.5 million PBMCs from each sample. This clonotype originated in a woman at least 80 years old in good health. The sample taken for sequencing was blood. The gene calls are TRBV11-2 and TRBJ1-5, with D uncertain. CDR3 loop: CASSLGIGINQPQHF. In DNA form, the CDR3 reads TGTGCCAGCAGCTTAGGGATAGGGATCAATCAGCCCCAGCATTTT.